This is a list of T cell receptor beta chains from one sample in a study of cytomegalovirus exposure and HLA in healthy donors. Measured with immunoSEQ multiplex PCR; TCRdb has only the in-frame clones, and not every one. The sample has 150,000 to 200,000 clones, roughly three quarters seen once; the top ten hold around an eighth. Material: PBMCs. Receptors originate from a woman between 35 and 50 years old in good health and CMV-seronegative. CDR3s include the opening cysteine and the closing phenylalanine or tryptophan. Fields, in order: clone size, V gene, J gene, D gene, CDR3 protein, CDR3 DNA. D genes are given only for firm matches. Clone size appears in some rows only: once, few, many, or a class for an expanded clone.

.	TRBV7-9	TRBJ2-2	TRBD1	CASRQRQGNTGELFF	TGTGCCAGCAGACAAAGACAGGGGAACACCGGGGAGCTGTTTTTT
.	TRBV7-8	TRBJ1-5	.	CASSPERVGQPQHF	TGTGCCAGCAGCCCGGAGAGGGTTGGTCAGCCCCAGCATTTT
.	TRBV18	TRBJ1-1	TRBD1	CASSPGQGGNTEAFF	TGTGCCAGCTCACCGGGACAGGGGGGGAACACTGAAGCTTTCTTT
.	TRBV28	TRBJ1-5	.	CASSLPDSNQPQHF	TGTGCCAGCAGTTTGCCAGATAGCAATCAGCCCCAGCATTTT
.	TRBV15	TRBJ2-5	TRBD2	CATSPGRVGETQYF	TGTGCCACCAGCCCGGGGAGGGTCGGAGAGACCCAGTACTTC
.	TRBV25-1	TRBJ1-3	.	CATLARGNTIYF	TGTGCCACCTTAGCCCGGGGAAACACCATATATTTT
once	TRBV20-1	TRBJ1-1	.	CSASRTEAFF	TGCAGTGCTAGCCGGACTGAAGCTTTCTTT
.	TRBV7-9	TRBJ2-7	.	CSSSLDLVYEQYF	TGTTCCAGCAGCTTAGACTTAGTCTACGAGCAGTACTTC
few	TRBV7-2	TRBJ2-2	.	CASSQSANTGELFF	TGTGCCAGCAGCCAGTCTGCGAACACCGGGGAGCTGTTTTTT
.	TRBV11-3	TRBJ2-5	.	CASSPGQRQETQYF	TGTGCCAGCAGCCCTGGACAGCGCCAAGAGACCCAGTACTTC
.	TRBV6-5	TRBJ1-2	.	CASSRTTVNYGYTF	TGTGCCAGCAGTCGTACGACAGTTAACTATGGCTACACCTTC
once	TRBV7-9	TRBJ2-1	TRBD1	CASSLLNGDRPFF	TGTGCCAGCAGCCTCCTAAATGGGGACAGGCCCTTCTTC
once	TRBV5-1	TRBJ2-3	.	CASSLVQGADTQYF	TGCGCCAGCAGCTTGGTACAGGGCGCAGATACGCAGTATTTT
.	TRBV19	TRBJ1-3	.	CASRDRTNASGNTIYF	TGTGCCAGTAGGGATCGGACTAATGCCTCTGGAAACACCATATATTTT
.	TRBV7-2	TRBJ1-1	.	CASSYQGNTEAFF	TGTGCCAGCAGCTATCAGGGGAACACTGAAGCTTTCTTT
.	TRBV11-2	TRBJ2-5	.	CASSRAPREGETQYF	TGTGCCAGCAGCCGCGCCCCGCGAGAGGGTGAGACCCAGTACTTC
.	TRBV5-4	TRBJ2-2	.	CASSQEAGQGGGELFF	TGTGCCAGCAGCCAGGAGGCGGGCCAGGGGGGCGGGGAGCTGTTTTTT